The 5 T cell receptor beta chains below all came from one sample that was sequenced in a study of response to subunit inactivated influenza vaccine. TCRdb redid the calling of the RT-PCR reads with MiXCR, one entry per CDR3 protein. The data contain about 500,000 distinct CDR3 sequences, approximately 15% of them singletons. The sample here was CD4+ T cells sorted from PBMCs, taken approximately 25 months after vaccination. These receptors were collected from a man aged 45-69 years who received an inactivated influenza vaccine.

This clonotype was seen a handful of times. V usage is TRBV9 and J usage is TRBJ2-5, with D tentatively TRBD1 (5 bases). Germline CDR1 is SGDLS and CDR2 is YYNGEE. V lost 0 bases and J lost 5, with 11 bases in between. The CDR3 extends over 14 amino acids. The CDR3 reads CASSVARGGETQYF. The DNA of the CDR3 is TGTGCCAGCAGCGTAGCTAGGGGTGGGGAGACCCAGTACTTC.

The chain has TRBV5-1 and TRBJ1-1; 7 bases map to TRBD1. Germline-derived CDR1 and CDR2 are SGHRS and YFSETQ. The V gene end was trimmed by 2 bases and the J gene end by 1 base; junction bases not matched to a gene: 5. CDR3 length: 15 residues. CDR3 residues: CASSLVGQANTEAFF. The CDR3 DNA sequence: TGCGCCAGCAGCTTAGTCGGACAGGCGAACACTGAAGCTTTCTTT.

The CDR3 loop reads CASSWASGSEDTQYF. CDR3 DNA: TGTGCCAGCAGCTGGGCTAGCGGGAGTGAAGATACGCAGTATTTT. The rearrangement uses TRBV5-8 and TRBJ2-3, with TRBD2 matching over 10 bases. CDR1 and CDR2 (germline): SGHTS, YDEGEE. The CDR3 sequence is 15 residues long. The trim removed 3 bases at V and 5 bases at J, leaving 6 bases unmatched.

This clonotype turned up a few times. The rearrangement uses TRBV25-1 and TRBJ2-7; TRBD2 aligns across 11 bases. The CDR3 extends over 16 amino acids. The V gene end was trimmed by 10 bases and the J gene end by 5 bases; junction bases not matched to a gene: 16. Germline V gene lookup returns CDR1 MGHDK and CDR2 SYGVNS. The CDR3 sequence is CATQGTSGHGYDEQYF. In DNA form, the CDR3 reads TGTGCCACTCAGGGGACTAGCGGCCACGGGTACGACGAGCAGTACTTC.

The table lists this clonotype with a few counts. The rearrangement joins TRBV5-1 to TRBJ2-2; D is perhaps TRBD1 (5 bases). CDR1 and CDR2 from the germline V gene are SGHRS and YFSETQ. The CDR3 has 14 amino acids. The germline V and J ends were trimmed by 4 bases and 4 bases, with 11 bases remaining between them. CDR3 in DNA: TGCGCCAGCAGCCTAAGACAGACCACCGGGGAGCTGTTTTTT. It yields the protein CASSLRQTTGELFF.